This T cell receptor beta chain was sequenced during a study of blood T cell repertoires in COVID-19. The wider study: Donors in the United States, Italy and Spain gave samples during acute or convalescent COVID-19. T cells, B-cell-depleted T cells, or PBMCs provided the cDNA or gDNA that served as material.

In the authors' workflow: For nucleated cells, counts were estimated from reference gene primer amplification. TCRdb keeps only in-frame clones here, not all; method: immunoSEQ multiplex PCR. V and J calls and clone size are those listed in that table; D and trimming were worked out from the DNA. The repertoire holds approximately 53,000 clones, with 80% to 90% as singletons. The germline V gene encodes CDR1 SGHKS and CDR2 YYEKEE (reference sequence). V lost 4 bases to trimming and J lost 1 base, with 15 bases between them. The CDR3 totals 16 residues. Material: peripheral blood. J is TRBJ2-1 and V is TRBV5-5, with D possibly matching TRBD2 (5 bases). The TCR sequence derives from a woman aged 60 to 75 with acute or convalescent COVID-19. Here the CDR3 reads CASSRILASSYNEQFF. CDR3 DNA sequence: TGTGCCAGCAGCAGAATTCTAGCATCGTCCTACAATGAGCAGTTCTTC.